The clone carrying this T cell receptor (beta chain) was counted between two and nine times. No antigen is known for it. Trimming pared 7 bases from V and 4 bases from J, leaving 10 bases between. Per germline, CDR1 ENHRY and CDR2 SYGVKD. The CDR3 covers 12 residues. These data belong to a study of T-cell reconstitution after alpha-beta-depleted transplantation in children. Study-wide findings and caveats: At around two months after transplant, the alpha-beta T cells were reportedly derived from several hundred expanded clones that came from non-depleted graft cells. T-cell numbers and diversity one year post-transplant derived largely from freshly generated T cells.

Unique molecular identifiers were incorporated when the TCRbeta library was constructed. Using its own MiXCR run on the PCR reads, TCRdb lists one record per CDR3 protein. The data contain about a million distinct CDR3 sequences, roughly 29% of them seen just once; the ten biggest clones take up roughly 31%. The sample in question was PBMCs, mostly from graft donor cells, obtained 360 days after TCRalphabeta/CD19-depleted stem cell transplant. The receptor was isolated from a boy younger than two who had a stem cell transplant for SCID, so the T cells may come from the graft donor. The V call is TRBV10-3, the J call TRBJ1-1; D not resolved. The CDR3 region is CAIMSEGTEAFF. In nucleotides, the CDR3 is TGTGCCATCATGTCCGAGGGCACTGAAGCTTTCTTT.